Listed here are 18 T cell receptor beta chains from one sample, sequenced in a study of blood T cells in healthy people across ages. A sample-barcoded 5' primer and a J-beta primer mix were used in a second PCR of roughly 6 to 12 cycles. TCRdb passed the 5' RACE reads through MiXCR, listing each CDR3 protein once. The sample has 1.5 million to 1.9 million distinct CDR3 sequences, roughly two fifths seen once. The sequencing sample was made of blood. The source of these receptors is a woman aged 18 to 35 in good health.

This clonotype occurred a few times. The gene calls are TRBV11-2 and TRBJ2-2; D is possibly TRBD1 (6 bases). CDR1 is SGHAT, CDR2 FQNNGV, per germline. CDR3 length: 14 residues. V lost 1 base and J 7 bases, leaving 10 bases between the germline ends. CDR3 in DNA: TGTGCCAGCAGCTTAGGGACAGCCATCGGGGAGCTGTTTTTT. It encodes CASSLGTAIGELFF.

This clonotype turned up a few times. The chain employs TRBV20-1 and TRBJ1-1; a possible D gene is TRBD1 (5 bases). V dropped 6 bases and J dropped 8 bases, with 13 bases sitting between them. There are 11 residues in the CDR3. Germline lookup yields CDR1 DFQATT and CDR2 SNEGSKA (reference sequence). This CDR3 is CSAAGQGEAFF. CDR3 nucleotide sequence: TGCAGTGCCGCTGGGCAGGGAGAAGCTTTCTTT.

This clonotype was detected a few times. V gene TRBV5-6 combines with J gene TRBJ2-7; perhaps TRBD2 as D (5 bases). The CDR3 length is 14 residues. Trimming took off 4 bases at V and 6 bases at J, with 17 bases between the two ends. The V gene's germline CDR1 is SGHDT and CDR2 YYEEEE. CDR3 protein: CASSLPGGLTEQYF. CDR3 sequence (DNA): TGTGCCAGCAGCCTACCAGGAGGTCTGACCGAGCAGTACTTC.

This sequence joins TRBV29-1 and TRBJ2-7; 8 bases match TRBD2. In germline, CDR1 is SQVTM, CDR2 ANQGSEA. The CDR3 loop spans 14 amino acids. Trimming at V came to 4 bases and at J to 7 bases, leaving 12 bases not matched to a gene. DNA of the CDR3: TGCAGCGTTGTAGCGGGAAGGGGGTTTAATGAGCAGTACTTC. This gives the protein CSVVAGRGFNEQYF.

This clonotype was seen more than once but under ten times. The DNA of the CDR3 is TGTGCCAGCAGCTTAAACCCAGACTACGAGCAGTACTTC. Residues: CASSLNPDYEQYF. The chain has TRBV7-2 and TRBJ2-7; D is unclear. The CDR3 is made up of 13 amino acids. Per the germline V gene, CDR1 is SGHTA and CDR2 is FQGNSA. V dropped 2 bases and J dropped 3 bases, with 8 bases sitting between them.

This clonotype appeared a few times. The J gene is TRBJ2-1, the V gene TRBV20-1; the D is unclear. Germline CDR1 reads DFQATT; CDR2 reads SNEGSKA (reference sequence). This CDR3 has 10 residues. Trimming removed 6 bases from V and 12 bases from J, with 12 bases in between. CDR3 in DNA: TGCAGTGCGGCGGCGGCGCGGCAGTTCTTC. Translating it yields CSAAAARQFF.

This chain uses TRBV29-1 with TRBJ1-2, with 7 bases that match TRBD1. This CDR3 is built from 12 residues. Germline trimming cut 4 bases from V and 4 bases from J; bases unmatched to any gene: 3. CDR1 is SQVTM, CDR2 ANQGSEA, per germline. The CDR3 coding sequence is TGCAGCGTTGGGACAGGCGCCTATGGCTACACCTTC. It translates to CSVGTGAYGYTF.

CDR3 loop: CASSPRQGGTFGYTF. Here the CDR3 DNA reads TGTGCCAGCAGCCCACGACAGGGCGGCACGTTTGGCTACACCTTC. The chain is built from TRBV7-2 and TRBJ1-2, with TRBD1 identical over 7 bases. With V trimmed by 5 bases and J by 7 bases, 13 bases remained unmatched. From germline, CDR1 is SGHTA and CDR2 FQGNSA. The CDR3 runs to 15 residues.

The J gene is TRBJ2-5, the V gene TRBV29-1; 7 positions agree with TRBD2. The end of the DNA aligns better with TRBJ2-7, so the J call may be wrong. The CDR3 covers 15 residues. Germline V gene data show CDR1 as SQVTM and CDR2 as ANQGSEA. The CDR3 region is CSVAGGSGIPYEQYF. The CDR3 DNA reads TGCAGCGTTGCGGGCGGGAGTGGGATCCCCTACGAGCAGTACTTC.

Written as DNA, the CDR3 is TGTGCCAGCAGCGTAGGCAGCGGGGACTACGAGCAGTACTTC. Translating it yields CASSVGSGDYEQYF. This rearrangement joins TRBV9 to TRBJ2-7; 7 nucleotides agree with TRBD2. Germline CDR1 is SGDLS and CDR2 is YYNGEE. The CDR3 length is 14 residues. V shed 0 bases and J 3 bases; nucleotides not matched to a gene: 3.

The V call is TRBV14, the J call TRBJ1-4; D is possibly TRBD1 (5 bases). With 1 base removed from V and 2 bases from J, the gap between germline ends came to 17 bases. This CDR3 spans 18 amino acids. The germline CDR1 and CDR2 sequences are SGHDN and FVKESK. The CDR3 DNA sequence: TGTGCCAGCAGCCAAGGGGCGAAGGGGCTCGTCACTAATGAAAAACTGTTTTTT. As protein: CASSQGAKGLVTNEKLFF.

The CDR3 spells CSATRGRGDFGELFF. CDR3 bases: TGCAGTGCGACAAGGGGCAGGGGAGACTTCGGGGAGCTGTTTTTT. V gene TRBV20-1 combines with J gene TRBJ2-2; D perhaps matches TRBD1 (6 bases). The ends were cut back, 6 bases at V and 7 bases at J, with 21 bases in the middle. The CDR3 totals 15 residues. Per germline, CDR1 DFQATT and CDR2 SNEGSKA (reference sequence).

This clonotype has ten or more counts. The V call is TRBV5-1, the J call TRBJ1-4; D is perhaps TRBD1 (6 bases). This CDR3 contains 14 residues. Germline CDR1 and CDR2: SGHRS and YFSETQ. The V end lost 0 bases, the J end lost 5 bases, and 8 bases lay between the germline ends. The CDR3: CASSLGQENEKLFF. The CDR3 DNA follows: TGCGCCAGCAGCTTGGGACAGGAGAATGAAAAACTGTTTTTT.

The J gene is TRBJ2-1, the V gene TRBV15; 8 bases match TRBD2. Germline-derived CDR1 and CDR2 are LNHNV and YYDKDF (reference sequence). With 1 base clipped from V and 2 bases from J, the junction kept 4 bases outside the gene matches. This CDR3 contains 16 residues. The CDR3 DNA sequence: TGTGCCACCAGCAGAGTTGCGGGGGGTACCTACAATGAGCAGTTCTTC. This sequence encodes CATSRVAGGTYNEQFF.

This clonotype turned up a few times. This chain connects TRBV6-5 to TRBJ2-1, with D unclear. Germline CDR1 and CDR2: MNHEY and SVGAGI. The CDR3 length is 15 residues. Trimming took off 8 bases at V and 0 bases at J, with 14 bases between the two ends. The CDR3 spells CASCPDRSSYNEQFF. The CDR3 region has the DNA TGTGCCAGCTGCCCCGACCGGAGCTCCTACAATGAGCAGTTCTTC.

The table lists this clonotype with a few counts. The chain has TRBV6-2 or TRBV6-3 and TRBJ1-5; unclear D gene. Trimming removed 3 bases from V and 1 base from J, with 7 bases in between. CDR3 length: 14 amino acids. CDR1 is MNHEY and CDR2 is SVGEGT in the germline V gene. As DNA, the CDR3 is TGTGCCAGCAGTTATACATGGAGCAATCAGCCCCAGCATTTT. Its protein product is CASSYTWSNQPQHF.

In this sample, this clonotype turned up a few times. The chain employs TRBV20-1 and TRBJ1-4; the match to TRBD1 covers 7 bases. This CDR3 is 13 amino acids long. The germline V gene encodes CDR1 DFQATT and CDR2 SNEGSKA (reference sequence). Trimming cost V 6 bases and J 8 bases; bases outside gene matches: 9. CDR3 amino acids: CSAGQVGGEKLFF. DNA for the CDR3: TGCAGTGCCGGACAGGTGGGGGGCGAAAAACTGTTTTTT.

CDR3 region: CASSLVSPFLDEQFF. The CDR3, as DNA: TGTGCCAGCAGCTTAGTTTCGCCGTTCCTCGATGAGCAGTTCTTC. The chain recombines TRBV7-9 with TRBJ2-1; no reliable D call. The CDR3 sequence is 15 residues long. Germline V gives CDR1 SEHNR, CDR2 FQNEAQ (reference sequence). Trimming took 1 base from V and 8 from J, leaving 15 bases between them.